This T cell receptor (beta chain) was found in a study of blood T cell repertoires in COVID-19. Assay: immunoSEQ multiplex PCR; the TCRdb copy retains only in-frame clones and omits some. Of about 170,000 clones detected, 70% to 90% appear once; the ten largest clones hold 6.5% to 9%. V was trimmed by 2 bases and J by 4 bases, leaving 5 bases between them. Germline V CDR1 and CDR2: MNHEY, SVGAGI. The CDR3 covers 12 residues. This receptor was identified in a woman of 80 years or more with COVID-19, enrolled during active disease. The gene calls are TRBV6-5 and TRBJ2-5; D gene ambiguous. Sequences were obtained from peripheral blood. The CDR3: CASSYPGETQYF. The CDR3 coding sequence is TGTGCCAGCAGTTACCCGGGAGAGACCCAGTACTTC.